A single T cell receptor beta chain is shown here with its context. Its antigen is not known. These data belong to a study of T-cell memory formation after mild COVID-19. Study results and caveats: Some responding clones appeared in pre-infection memory, suggesting cross-reactive memory joined. CD4+ contracting clones were found mainly in CM and EM, and CD8+ ones in EMRA. Nothing showed for sure that second-wave clones peaking on day 37 were SARS-CoV-2 specific.

TCRdb reanalysed the 5' RACE reads using MiXCR and keeps one entry per CDR3 protein. The table shows approximately 190,000 distinct CDR3 sequences, with around 16% occurring only once. The CDR3 is 15 residues long. Germline V gives CDR1 SGHAT, CDR2 FQNNGV. V was cut by 1 base and J by 8 bases, with 15 bases left in between. J is TRBJ2-1 and V is TRBV11-2; D possibly matches TRBD1 or TRBD2 (5 bases each). Material for sequencing was PBMCs or a T cell subset sorted from them (not recorded which). The TCR sequence derives from an adult woman who had mild COVID-19 (a few samples of this study predate the infection). Cell type and time point are not known. In nucleotides, the CDR3 is TGTGCCAGCAGCTTAGGGGGACGGAATTCGGATGAGCAGTTCTTC. It specifies CASSLGGRNSDEQFF.